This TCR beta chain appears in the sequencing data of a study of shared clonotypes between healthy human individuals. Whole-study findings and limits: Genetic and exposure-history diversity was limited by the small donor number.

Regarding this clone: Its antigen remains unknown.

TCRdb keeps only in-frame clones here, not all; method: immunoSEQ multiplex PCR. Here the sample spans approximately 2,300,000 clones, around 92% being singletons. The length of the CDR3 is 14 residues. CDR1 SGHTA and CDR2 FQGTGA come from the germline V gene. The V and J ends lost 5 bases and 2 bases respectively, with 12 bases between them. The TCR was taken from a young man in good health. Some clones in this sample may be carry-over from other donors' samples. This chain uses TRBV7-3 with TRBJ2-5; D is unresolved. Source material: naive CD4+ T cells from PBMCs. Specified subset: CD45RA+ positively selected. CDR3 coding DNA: TGTGCCAGCAGCCCCGGTTCCAATCAAGAGACCCAGTACTTC. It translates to CASSPGSNQETQYF.